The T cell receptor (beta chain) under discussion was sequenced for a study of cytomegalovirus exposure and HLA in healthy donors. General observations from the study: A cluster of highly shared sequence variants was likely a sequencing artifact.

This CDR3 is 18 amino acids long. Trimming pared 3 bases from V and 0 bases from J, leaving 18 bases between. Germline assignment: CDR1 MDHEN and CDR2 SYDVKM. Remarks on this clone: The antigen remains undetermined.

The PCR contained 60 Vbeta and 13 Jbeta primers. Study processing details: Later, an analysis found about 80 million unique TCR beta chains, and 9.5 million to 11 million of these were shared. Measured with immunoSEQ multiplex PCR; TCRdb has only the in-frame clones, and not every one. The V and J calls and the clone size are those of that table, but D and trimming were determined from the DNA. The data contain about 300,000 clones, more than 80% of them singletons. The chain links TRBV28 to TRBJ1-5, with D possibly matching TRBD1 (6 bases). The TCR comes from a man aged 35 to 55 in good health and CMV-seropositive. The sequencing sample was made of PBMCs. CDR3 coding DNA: TGTGCCAGCAGTTTCCGATCCTACAGGGTTACTAGCAATCAGCCCCAGCATTTT. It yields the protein CASSFRSYRVTSNQPQHF.